The rows below give T cell receptor beta chains drawn from one sample of a study of beta chain features in type 1 diabetes. The data were produced by immunoSEQ multiplex PCR, yet TCRdb's version contains in-frame clones alone and is incomplete. The sample lists about 340,000 clones, under 8.5% occurring once. The specimen sequenced was central memory CD4+ T cells from blood. The receptors shown here come from a woman younger than 30 in good health. CDR3s include the opening cysteine and the closing phenylalanine or tryptophan. Fields, in order: CDR3 DNA, CDR3 protein, clone size, V gene, D gene, J gene. D genes are given only for firm matches. Clone sizes are given selectively: once, few, many, or a class where the clone is expanded.

TGCGCCAGCAGCTTATCATCGGGAGTGGCCTACGAGCAGTACTTC CASSLSSGVAYEQYF - TRBV5-1 - TRBJ2-7
TGTGCCAGCAGCTCAAGTAGCGCGGGAGAGACCCAGTACTTC CASSSSSAGETQYF - TRBV2 - TRBJ2-5
TGTGCCAGCAGCCAAGTGGGCGGGAGCGGGGGTGGCCAGTACTTC CASSQVGGSGGGQYF few TRBV4-2 TRBD2 TRBJ2-5
TGTGCCAGCAGCCACCGGGACCAAGGTTTTGGAGGCTACACCTTC CASSHRDQGFGGYTF - TRBV9 - TRBJ1-2
TGTGCCAGCAGCGTAGCTGTAGGTTCTATAGAGACCCAGTACTTC CASSVAVGSIETQYF few TRBV9 - TRBJ2-5
TGCGCCAGCAGCCAATTTCTACAGGGCGAGCAGTTCTTC CASSQFLQGEQFF many TRBV4-3 - TRBJ2-1
TGCAGCGTTAAGGAGGCACAAGAGACCCAGTACTTC CSVKEAQETQYF - TRBV29-1 - TRBJ2-5
TGTGCCAGCAGCTTGGGACTAGCGGGAACGAACACCGGGGAGCTGTTTTTT CASSLGLAGTNTGELFF - TRBV5-8 TRBD2 TRBJ2-2
TGTGCCAGCAGTCCGGGACTAAGAGAGACCCAGTACTTC CASSPGLRETQYF many TRBV2 TRBD2 TRBJ2-5
TGTGCCTGGAGCGTCAATTCGGGACTAGCGGAACAGAATGAGCAGTTCTTC CAWSVNSGLAEQNEQFF few TRBV30 TRBD2 TRBJ2-1
TGTGCCAGCAGCCTCCAAGAGACCCAGTACTTC CASSLQETQYF many TRBV7-2 - TRBJ2-5
TGCGCCAGCAGCCGGAGCGGGGCCGGCGGGGAGCTGTTTTTT CASSRSGAGGELFF - TRBV4-3 TRBD2 TRBJ2-2
TGTGCCAGCAGCCAAGATTTAGTGGAGACTGAAGCTTTCTTT CASSQDLVETEAFF - TRBV4-2 - TRBJ1-1
TGTGCCAGCTCCCAGAGGGGGTCCTATGGCTACACCTTC CASSQRGSYGYTF few TRBV5-6 - TRBJ1-2
TGTGCCAGCAGTTTATGGGGGACAGGAAGCTCTGGGGCCAACGTCCTGACTTTC CASSLWGTGSSGANVLTF few TRBV27 TRBD1 TRBJ2-6
TGTGCCAGCAGCGGACAGCTCTCGGGATATGGCTACACCTTC CASSGQLSGYGYTF - TRBV7-3 - TRBJ1-2
TGTGCCAGCAGCTTTCAGGGGGCGAAGGAGACCCAGTACTTC CASSFQGAKETQYF once TRBV7-3 TRBD1 TRBJ2-5
TGTGCCAGCAGCGTAGAGCCGCTAGGGAGCCAAGAGACCCAGTACTTC CASSVEPLGSQETQYF few TRBV9 - TRBJ2-5
TGTGCCAGCAGCCGTGAAGTCGGCGGGACCTTAGATACGCAGTATTTT CASSREVGGTLDTQYF few TRBV7-9 - TRBJ2-3
TGTGCCAGCAGTTTAAGGAGCGGGACCTTCTACAATGAGCAGTTCTTC CASSLRSGTFYNEQFF - TRBV28 TRBD2 TRBJ2-1
TGTGCCAGCAGCTTGGATTCCTCAACTAATGAAAAACTGTTTTTT CASSLDSSTNEKLFF - TRBV5-8 - TRBJ1-4
TGTGCCAGCAGCCAAGATGGGTTGAGCGGGAACGCCTACGAGCAGTACTTC CASSQDGLSGNAYEQYF few TRBV4-2 TRBD2 TRBJ2-7
TGTGCCAGCAGCCCACTGACTCAGAGTACGGAGCAGTACTTC CASSPLTQSTEQYF - TRBV11-2 - TRBJ2-7
TGTGCCAGCAGCTTATCTGAGGGGACGCAGCCCCAGCATTTT CASSLSEGTQPQHF few TRBV7-9 - TRBJ1-5
TGTGCCAGCTCACGGAGGAGCCCTCCAGGTGAGCAGTTCTTC CASSRRSPPGEQFF few TRBV18 - TRBJ2-1
TGTGCCAGCAGTGGGGCGGGGACAGGGCATCAGCCCCAGCATTTT CASSGAGTGHQPQHF few TRBV25-1 TRBD1 TRBJ1-5
TGTGCCAGCAGCCAAGGCAGGGCAGACGGCAATCAGCCCCAGCATTTT CASSQGRADGNQPQHF - TRBV7-2 - TRBJ1-5
TGTGCCAGCAGGGAGACCGGAGGGGCAACTAATGAAAAACTGTTTTTT CASRETGGATNEKLFF - TRBV2 - TRBJ1-4
TGCGCCAGCAGCCAAGATCTGGCCGCGAGACAAGAGACCCAGTACTTC CASSQDLAARQETQYF few TRBV4-3 - TRBJ2-5
TGTGCCACCAGCATCCACGTGACAGGGACTGACATTCAGTACTTC CATSIHVTGTDIQYF few TRBV15 - TRBJ2-4
TGCGCCAGTGCGAGACAGGGAGACACCGGGGAGCTGTTTTTT CASARQGDTGELFF - TRBV5-1 TRBD1 TRBJ2-2
TGTGCCAGCAGCTTCAATCAACAGAAGCAGTACTTC CASSFNQQKQYF few TRBV5-5 - TRBJ2-7